This passage covers 27 T cell receptor beta chains from one sample sequenced in a study of human T cells and chemical hapten exposure. TCRdb processed the RACE reads anew with MiXCR; each CDR3 protein has one entry. The sample has some 89,000 distinct CDR3 sequences, 25% to 30% seen once. Time point defined: patch test 3, about 24 weeks after DPC sensitization. Noted treatment: therapeutic diphenylcyclopropenone sensitization with weekly scalp DPC. The sample was whole blood, taken in connection with sensitization to the hapten diphenylcyclopropenone (DPC). Every receptor here comes from a man aged 35-49 years with alopecia areata. Some clones in this sample may be carry-over from other donors' samples.

The rearrangement uses TRBV28 and TRBJ2-5; 8 positions match TRBD1. Trimming removed 8 bases from V and 5 bases from J; junction bases left unmatched: 7. This CDR3 contains 13 residues. From germline, CDR1 is MDHEN and CDR2 SYDVKM. CDR3 coding DNA: TGTGCCAGCCGGACAGGGTCCCGTGAGACCCAGTACTTC. Protein product: CASRTGSRETQYF.

This clonotype was observed a few times. The chain employs TRBV5-1 and TRBJ2-3; TRBD1 matches 7 bases. The trim removed 2 bases at V and 2 bases at J, leaving 2 bases unmatched. CDR1 and CDR2 (germline): SGHRS, YFSETQ. There are 14 residues in the CDR3. The CDR3 here is CASSFGQVTDTQYF. The CDR3 nucleotides read TGCGCCAGCAGCTTTGGACAGGTCACAGATACGCAGTATTTT.

V gene TRBV18 combines with J gene TRBJ2-1, with 11 positions matching TRBD2. Germline CDR1 is KGHSH and CDR2 is LQKENI. The CDR3 is made up of 17 amino acids. V shed 2 bases and J 8 bases; nucleotides not matched to a gene: 11. The CDR3 loop is CASSPVTSGISADEQFF. CDR3 DNA: TGTGCCAGCTCACCAGTGACTAGCGGGATCAGTGCCGATGAGCAGTTCTTC.

This clonotype came up many times. This rearrangement joins TRBV20-1 to TRBJ2-7; 9 bases match TRBD2. Trimming took 5 bases from V and 0 from J; bases not matched to a gene: 5. CDR3 length: 14 residues. CDR1 DFQATT and CDR2 SNEGSKA come from the germline V gene (reference sequence). The CDR3 reads CSARSGSNSYEQYF. The CDR3 nucleotides read TGCAGTGCTCGTAGCGGGAGTAACTCCTACGAGCAGTACTTC.

This rearrangement joins TRBV20-1 to TRBJ1-5; 7 bases map to TRBD1. The CDR3 extends over 15 amino acids. Germline assignment: CDR1 DFQATT and CDR2 SNEGSKA (reference sequence). The DNA of the CDR3 is TGCAGCGCGAAAGATTACAGGGGCTCAGGTCAGCCCCAGCATTTT. Its translation: CSAKDYRGSGQPQHF.

The rearrangement joins TRBV13 to TRBJ2-2, with 10 bases fitting TRBD2. This CDR3 contains 18 residues. V trimming: 2 bases; J trimming: 0 bases; junction bases outside the gene matches: 6. Germline V gives CDR1 PRHDT, CDR2 FYEKMQ (reference sequence). This chain's CDR3 is CASSLYIAGGPNTGELFF. CDR3 DNA sequence: TGTGCCAGCAGCTTATACATAGCGGGAGGACCGAACACCGGGGAGCTGTTTTTT. Complete variable domain (other parts from reference TRBV13 and TRBJ2-2): AAGVIQSPRHLIKEKRETATLKCYPIPRHDTVYWYQQGPGQDPQFLISFYEKMQSDKGSIPDRFSAQQFSDYHSELNMSSLELGDSALYFCASSLYIAGGPNTGELFFGEGSRLTVL.

At least ten counts were recorded for this clonotype. V gene TRBV2 combines with J gene TRBJ2-7; D is undetermined. V was shortened by 1 base and J by 4 bases, with 11 bases between the two germline ends. Germline values: CDR1 SNHLY, CDR2 FYNNEI. This CDR3 spans 14 amino acids. In DNA, the CDR3 is TGTGCCAGCAGTGAAGACCCGGGTTGTTACGAGCAGTACTTC. Translated, it gives CASSEDPGCYEQYF.

This clonotype was recorded at least ten times. The CDR3 DNA sequence: TGCAGTGCTAGTCCCGGGACAACTAGCAATCAGCCCCAGCATTTT. Amino acid sequence: CSASPGTTSNQPQHF. The chain couples TRBV20-1 to TRBJ1-5; D might be TRBD1 (6 bases). Germline CDR1 DFQATT, CDR2 SNEGSKA (reference sequence). Trimming left V 3 bases short and J 0 bases short, with 12 bases between. The length of the CDR3 is 15 residues.

This clonotype was seen only a few times. The chain joins TRBV15 to TRBJ1-5; 8 positions agree with TRBD1. The CDR3 extends over 16 amino acids. Germline loops: CDR1 LNHNV, CDR2 YYDKDF (reference sequence). V was clipped by 5 bases and J by 4 bases; unmatched bases: 10. CDR3 loop: CATSPKGDRWNQPQHF. CDR3 nucleotides: TGTGCCACCAGCCCAAAGGGGGACAGGTGGAATCAGCCCCAGCATTTT.

This clonotype was seen many times. The rearrangement uses TRBV28 and TRBJ2-5; D perhaps matches TRBD1 (6 bases). This CDR3 is 15 amino acids long. CDR1 MDHEN and CDR2 SYDVKM come from the germline V gene. V was cut by 7 bases and J by 1 base, with 16 bases left in between. The CDR3 here is CASKGQRGSQETQYF. Here the CDR3 DNA reads TGTGCCAGCAAAGGACAGAGGGGATCCCAAGAGACCCAGTACTTC.

The V call is TRBV4-1, the J call TRBJ2-2, with 9 positions matching TRBD1. In germline, CDR1 is MGHRA, CDR2 YSYEKL. This CDR3 spans 19 amino acids. J was trimmed by 0 bases and V by 3 bases; bases with no gene match: 11. CDR3 DNA sequence: TGCGCCAGCAGCCAGAGGACAGGGGAGGCCCAAACGAACACCGGGGAGCTGTTTTTT. Translation gives CASSQRTGEAQTNTGELFF.

This clonotype was detected many times. V gene TRBV7-9 combines with J gene TRBJ1-1; D remains ambiguous. Trimming pared 1 base from V and 6 bases from J, leaving 15 bases between. Germline CDR1 SEHNR, CDR2 FQNEAQ (reference sequence). The CDR3 sequence is 15 residues long. CDR3 residues: CASSLVGWGSAEAFF. The CDR3 region has the DNA TGTGCCAGCAGCTTAGTTGGCTGGGGATCCGCTGAAGCTTTCTTT. Full variable domain (rest looked up from reference TRBV7-9 and TRBJ1-1): DTGVSQNPRHKITKRGQNVTFRCDPISEHNRLYWYRQTLGQGPEFLTYFQNEAQLEKSRLLSDRFSAERPKGSFSTLEIQRTEQGDSAMYLCASSLVGWGSAEAFFGQGTRLTVV.

This clonotype appeared a few times. The chain carries TRBV6-2 or TRBV6-3 and TRBJ2-1; 12 nucleotides align to TRBD2. This CDR3 is built from 14 residues. The germline CDR1 and CDR2 sequences are MNHEY and SVGEGT. The trim removed 11 bases at V and 3 bases at J, leaving 5 bases unmatched. As DNA, the CDR3 is TGTGCCGTCCAGACTAGCGGGAGCTACAATGAGCAGTTCTTC. Protein sequence: CAVQTSGSYNEQFF.

The chain uses TRBV20-1 and TRBJ2-1, with 9 bases that match TRBD2. Per germline, CDR1 DFQATT and CDR2 SNEGSKA (reference sequence). Trimming took 3 bases from V and 9 from J; bases not matched to a gene: 12. CDR3 length equals 15 residues. CDR3 region: CSARRREGLSLEQFF. The DNA for the CDR3 is TGCAGTGCTAGGAGGCGGGAGGGCCTATCGCTTGAGCAGTTCTTC.

The rearrangement links TRBV20-1 to TRBJ2-4, with TRBD2 identical over 7 bases. This CDR3 contains 18 residues. Per the germline V gene, CDR1 is DFQATT and CDR2 is SNEGSKA (reference sequence). V was pared by 0 bases and J by 0 bases, with 11 bases of the junction left unmatched. The CDR3 region has the DNA TGCAGTGCTAGAGATCGTGGGAGGGGTCAACTAGCCAAAAACATTCAGTACTTC. This codes for CSARDRGRGQLAKNIQYF.

This clonotype was recorded a few times. The chain combines TRBV19 with TRBJ2-6; no definite D call. Per the germline V gene, CDR1 is LNHDA and CDR2 is SQIVND (reference sequence). The CDR3 runs 15 residues. Trimming removed 5 bases from V and 1 base from J, with 9 bases in between. In DNA, the CDR3 is TGTGCCAGTAGTCCTCAGGAGTCTGGGGCCAACGTCCTGACTTTC. Amino acids: CASSPQESGANVLTF.

This clonotype was seen only a few times. The chain couples TRBV12-3 or TRBV12-4 to TRBJ2-6; D perhaps matches TRBD2 (6 bases). This CDR3 has 15 amino acids. The germline V and J ends were trimmed by 8 bases and 0 bases, with 11 bases remaining between them. This chain's CDR3 is CASPGDGSGANVLTF. The CDR3 DNA sequence: TGTGCCAGCCCGGGGGACGGCTCTGGGGCCAACGTCCTGACTTTC.

This clonotype was found a few times. The gene calls are TRBV6-5 and TRBJ1-6; D is ambiguous. CDR3 size: 15 residues. CDR1 and CDR2 (germline): MNHEY, SVGAGI. V dropped 0 bases and J dropped 9 bases, with 12 bases sitting between them. The CDR3 coding sequence is TGTGCCAGCAGTTACTCATCCGGCCGAACTTCACCCCTCCACTTT. As protein: CASSYSSGRTSPLHF.

The J gene is TRBJ2-7, the V gene TRBV6-5; possibly TRBD1 or TRBD2 for D (5 bases each). This CDR3 spans 13 amino acids. Between the trimmed V and J ends, which lost 6 bases and 0 bases, there was a span of 9 bases. Germline values: CDR1 MNHEY, CDR2 SVGAGI. CDR3 coding DNA: TGTGCCAGCAGATGGGACGCCTCCTACGAGCAGTACTTC. Translated, it gives CASRWDASYEQYF.

This clonotype was seen only once. This chain connects TRBV2 to TRBJ2-1, with D possibly being TRBD2 (6 bases). The CDR3 has 15 residues. With 6 bases removed from V and 0 bases from J, the gap between germline ends came to 12 bases. In germline, CDR1 is SNHLY, CDR2 FYNNEI. This CDR3 is CASREIAVSYNEQFF. The CDR3 DNA follows: TGTGCCAGCAGGGAAATAGCGGTCTCCTACAATGAGCAGTTCTTC.

This clonotype was picked up a small number of times. J is TRBJ2-2 and V is TRBV28; possibly TRBD1 for D (5 bases). Trimming cost V 2 bases and J 2 bases, with 21 bases left between them. The CDR3 is 19 residues long. Germline CDR1 and CDR2: MDHEN and SYDVKM. CDR3 amino acids: CASSLEAQGPVLNTGELFF. Here the CDR3 DNA reads TGTGCCAGCAGTTTAGAGGCCCAGGGTCCTGTCCTAAACACCGGGGAGCTGTTTTTT. Full variable domain (missing parts from reference TRBV28 and TRBJ2-2): DVKVTQSSRYLVKRTGEKVFLECVQDMDHENMFWYRQDPGLGLRLIYFSYDVKMKEKGDIPEGYSVSREKKERFSLILESASTNQTSMYLCASSLEAQGPVLNTGELFFGEGSRLTVL.

In its sample, this clonotype was seen a few times. The chain combines TRBV27 with TRBJ2-3; the D gene is possibly TRBD2 (6 bases). Per germline, CDR1 MNHEY and CDR2 SMNVEV (reference sequence). The CDR3 runs 16 residues. Trimming took off 5 bases at V and 0 bases at J, with 15 bases between the two ends. CDR3 DNA sequence: TGTGCCAGCAGTCCCCGGACTATCCGAAGCACAGATACGCAGTATTTT. This encodes CASSPRTIRSTDTQYF.

V gene TRBV6-1 combines with J gene TRBJ2-7, with 15 bases fitting TRBD2. Germline V gives CDR1 MNHNS, CDR2 SASEGT. This CDR3 spans 16 amino acids. Trimming cost V 6 bases and J 2 bases; bases outside gene matches: 5. For the CDR3, the DNA is TGTGCCAGCAGCGGGACTAGCGGGAGGTCCACCTACGAGCAGTACTTC. This encodes CASSGTSGRSTYEQYF.

This clonotype occurred a few times. This chain uses TRBV13 with TRBJ2-7, with 7 nucleotides matching TRBD1. Per germline, CDR1 PRHDT and CDR2 FYEKMQ (reference sequence). The CDR3 loop spans 13 amino acids. V gave up 6 bases and J gave up 6 bases; unmatched junction bases: 8. As DNA, the CDR3 is TGTGCCAGCAGTAACAGGGGCCTTATCGAGCAGTACTTC. It specifies CASSNRGLIEQYF.

The chain recombines TRBV18 with TRBJ1-1; TRBD1 is a possible D gene (6 bases). The CDR3 spans 16 residues. Germline lookup yields CDR1 KGHSH and CDR2 LQKENI. V lost 3 bases and J 2 bases, leaving 16 bases between the germline ends. The CDR3 DNA reads as TGTGCCAGCTCACCCGGAACAGGGTCTAGTAACACTGAAGCTTTCTTT. Translation: CASSPGTGSSNTEAFF.

This clonotype was counted a single time. The chain combines TRBV5-1 with TRBJ2-1, with a possible D match to TRBD2 (5 bases). The germline CDR1 and CDR2 sequences are SGHRS and YFSETQ. This CDR3 is 13 amino acids long. V lost 0 bases and J lost 9, with 10 bases in between. The DNA for the CDR3 is TGCGCCAGCAGCTTGGGGGAAGGAGGTGAGCAGTTCTTC. It translates to CASSLGEGGEQFF. Full variable domain (missing parts from reference TRBV5-1 and TRBJ2-1): KAGVTQTPRYLIKTRGQQVTLSCSPISGHRSVSWYQQTPGQGLQFLFEYFSETQRNKGNFPGRFSGRQFSNSRSEMNVSTLELGDSALYLCASSLGEGGEQFFGPGTRLTVL.

V and J are TRBV28 and TRBJ2-3; 11 bases align to TRBD2. In germline, CDR1 is MDHEN, CDR2 SYDVKM. Trimming cost V 10 bases and J 0 bases; bases outside gene matches: 3. The length of the CDR3 is 14 residues. The CDR3 DNA sequence: TGTGCCACCGGGACTAGCGGCAGCACAGATACGCAGTATTTT. This encodes CATGTSGSTDTQYF.